Below, 28 T cell receptor beta chains from the same sample are listed, as sequenced in a study of T-cell memory formation after mild COVID-19. TCRdb reprocessed the 5' RACE reads with MiXCR, giving one entry per CDR3 protein. Of under 85,000 distinct CDR3 sequences detected, over 11% appear once; the ten largest clones hold roughly 33%. Sequencing was done on a sample of PBMCs or a T cell subset sorted from them (not recorded which). The receptors originated from an adult woman who had mild COVID-19 (a few samples of this study predate the infection). Cell type and time point are not known.

The chain has TRBV4-2 and TRBJ2-2, with D possibly being TRBD2 (5 bases). The CDR3 runs 16 residues. V was trimmed by 1 base and J by 6 bases, leaving 15 bases between them. Germline loops: CDR1 LGHNA, CDR2 YNFKEQ. The DNA for the CDR3 is TGTGCCAGCAGCCAAGTAGGCTACCTTAGCGCCGGGGAGCTGTTTTTT. Its translation is CASSQVGYLSAGELFF.

This clonotype was counted only a few times. The chain's CDR3 is CASSLESSYNEQFF. In DNA form, the CDR3 reads TGCGCCAGCAGCTTAGAAAGCTCCTACAATGAGCAGTTCTTC. This sequence joins TRBV5-1 and TRBJ2-1; D gene uncertain. Germline CDR1 reads SGHRS; CDR2 reads YFSETQ. This CDR3 has 14 amino acids. V lost 2 bases and J 0 bases, leaving 6 bases between the germline ends.

The sample holds a few counts of this clonotype. The V gene is TRBV24-1, the J gene TRBJ2-1, with TRBD1 identical over 7 bases. CDR1 is KGHDR and CDR2 is SFDVKD in the germline V gene. J gave up 5 bases and V 4 bases, and 7 bases lay outside the gene matches. The CDR3 has 15 amino acids. The CDR3 DNA follows: TGTGCCACCAGTGACCCGGACAGGAAGGACAATGAGCAGTTCTTC. Translation: CATSDPDRKDNEQFF.

The rearrangement joins TRBV9 to TRBJ2-1, with D perhaps matching TRBD2 (6 bases). V dropped 4 bases and J dropped 3 bases, with 23 bases sitting between them. Germline assignment: CDR1 SGDLS and CDR2 YYNGEE. The CDR3 sequence is 18 residues long. CDR3 DNA sequence: TGTGCCAGCAGCAACCGGGACTCTCCGAGGTTTGTCTACAATGAGCAGTTCTTC. This translates into CASSNRDSPRFVYNEQFF.

This clonotype appeared a few times. V is TRBV29-1 and J is TRBJ1-2; D possibly corresponds to TRBD1 (6 bases). Germline-derived CDR1 and CDR2 are SQVTM and ANQGSEA. V dropped 2 bases and J dropped 6 bases, with 7 bases sitting between them. The CDR3 is 11 residues long. CDR3 sequence (DNA): TGCAGCGTTGAATCAGGGGATGGCTACACCTTC. Amino acid sequence: CSVESGDGYTF.

The chain links TRBV24-1 to TRBJ2-5, with no clear D. Germline CDR1 is KGHDR and CDR2 is SFDVKD. The CDR3 consists of 15 residues. V was shortened by 5 bases and J by 1 base, with 13 bases between the two germline ends. The CDR3 loop is CATSALTWGQETQYF. The CDR3 DNA reads TGTGCCACCAGTGCCCTAACATGGGGCCAAGAGACCCAGTACTTC.

V and J are TRBV2 and TRBJ2-7; 11 positions agree with TRBD2. V gave up 0 bases and J gave up 0 bases; unmatched junction bases: 7. CDR1 and CDR2 (germline): SNHLY, FYNNEI. The length of the CDR3 is 18 residues. CDR3 region: CASSEAGLAGTSSYEQYF. In DNA, the CDR3 is TGTGCCAGCAGTGAAGCAGGACTAGCGGGTACGAGCTCCTACGAGCAGTACTTC.

The chain combines TRBV10-3 with TRBJ2-1; TRBD1 might be the D (5 bases). The CDR3 is 17 amino acids. Germline-derived CDR1 and CDR2 are ENHRY and SYGVKD. The V and J ends lost 3 bases and 3 bases respectively, with 18 bases between them. The CDR3 sequence is CAISEAGMVRLYNEQFF. CDR3 nucleotide sequence: TGTGCCATCAGTGAAGCAGGGATGGTTAGACTCTACAATGAGCAGTTCTTC.

This sequence joins TRBV5-4 and TRBJ1-2, with D uncertain. This CDR3 has 15 amino acids. Trimming took off 2 bases at V and 4 bases at J, with 15 bases between the two ends. The germline V gene encodes CDR1 SGHNT and CDR2 YYREEE (reference sequence). The CDR3 region is CASSFPLADVYGYTF. CDR3 DNA: TGTGCCAGCAGCTTTCCCCTTGCTGACGTCTATGGCTACACCTTC.

The rearrangement joins TRBV7-8 to TRBJ1-1, with D unresolved. V gave up 2 bases and J gave up 8 bases, with 12 bases separating them. This CDR3 is built from 13 residues. Germline V gene lookup returns CDR1 SGHVS and CDR2 FQNEAQ. The CDR3 DNA reads as TGTGCCAGCAGCTTAAAAGTGGTTGGCGAAGCTTTCTTT. This sequence encodes CASSLKVVGEAFF.

The rearrangement joins TRBV9 to TRBJ2-2; D remains unclear. The germline V and J ends were trimmed by 4 bases and 8 bases, with 21 bases remaining between them. CDR1 is SGDLS and CDR2 is YYNGEE in the germline V gene. The CDR3 sequence is 16 residues long. The CDR3 coding sequence is TGTGCCAGCAGCATACTACCACAACCAAACCTAGGGGAGCTGTTTTTT. This codes for CASSILPQPNLGELFF. Looking up the rest from reference TRBV9 and TRBJ2-2 gives the full variable domain: DSGVTQTPKHLITATGQRVTLRCSPRSGDLSVYWYQQSLDQGLQFLIQYYNGEERAKGNILERFSAQQFPDLHSELNLSSLELGDSALYFCASSILPQPNLGELFFGEGSRLTVL.

V is TRBV5-4 and J is TRBJ2-5; D tentatively reads TRBD1 or TRBD2 (5 bases each). This CDR3 is 14 amino acids long. V was shortened by 2 bases and J by 4 bases, with 12 bases between the two germline ends. Looked up from germline, CDR1 is SGHNT and CDR2 is YYREEE (reference sequence). This CDR3 is CASSFTGTGETQYF. The CDR3 DNA follows: TGTGCCAGCAGCTTCACTGGGACCGGAGAGACCCAGTACTTC.

The chain employs TRBV10-3 and TRBJ2-7; maybe TRBD2 (6 bases). Deletions cut 5 bases from V and 4 bases from J, with 24 bases between. The CDR3 spans 17 residues. The germline gives CDR1 ENHRY, CDR2 SYGVKD. CDR3 sequence: CAISLPLTSRVQYEQYF. The CDR3 nucleotides are TGTGCCATCAGTCTGCCATTGACTAGTAGAGTTCAATACGAGCAGTACTTC.

The V and J genes are TRBV7-9 and TRBJ2-1, with 10 nucleotides matching TRBD2. CDR1 and CDR2 (germline): SEHNR, FQNEAQ (reference sequence). This CDR3 is built from 18 residues. After removal of 2 bases from V and 0 bases from J, the junction contained 7 bases not matched to a gene. The CDR3 spells CASSLTNSGGFSYNEQFF. The CDR3 DNA sequence: TGTGCCAGCAGCTTAACCAATAGCGGGGGGTTCTCCTACAATGAGCAGTTCTTC.

This clonotype was counted a few times. V is TRBV7-9 and J is TRBJ2-2, with TRBD1 matching 7 bases. Germline CDR1 and CDR2: SEHNR and FQNEAQ (reference sequence). After removal of 6 bases from V and 0 bases from J, the junction contained 4 bases not matched to a gene. The length of the CDR3 is 15 residues. The CDR3 nucleotides read TGTGCCAGCAGTTCCGGGACAGCGAACACCGGGGAGCTGTTTTTT. Translated: CASSSGTANTGELFF.

This clonotype occurred a few times. The chain joins TRBV7-8 to TRBJ2-1; D is undetermined. V lost 5 bases to trimming and J lost 6 bases, with 11 bases between them. CDR1 is SGHVS, CDR2 FQNEAQ, per germline. CDR3 length: 13 residues. DNA for the CDR3: TGTGCCAGCAGCCCTTCTGAAAGCAATGAGCAGTTCTTC. This codes for CASSPSESNEQFF.

This chain joins TRBV7-7 and TRBJ2-1; D is possibly TRBD2 (6 bases). This CDR3 spans 13 amino acids. Trimming removed 1 base at V and 10 bases at J, with 11 bases between. Germline V lookup: CDR1 SSHAT, CDR2 FNYEAQ (reference sequence). The CDR3 is CASSLVAGREQFF. The CDR3 DNA follows: TGTGCCAGCAGCTTAGTGGCGGGGAGAGAGCAGTTCTTC.

In this sample, this clonotype turned up a few times. This sequence joins TRBV20-1 and TRBJ2-1, with D perhaps being TRBD1 or TRBD2 (5 bases each). Trimming stripped 0 bases from V and 7 bases from J, with 16 bases between. CDR1 is DFQATT, CDR2 SNEGSKA, per germline (reference sequence). The CDR3 sequence is 15 residues long. The CDR3 region has the DNA TGCAGTGCTAGAGATTCGGGGCAGGGCGGAAATGAGCAGTTCTTC. It encodes CSARDSGQGGNEQFF.

This clonotype has a count of ten or more. The V call is TRBV7-6, the J call TRBJ2-3; no clear D. Germline CDR1 reads SGHVS; CDR2 reads FNYEAQ. The CDR3 loop spans 13 amino acids. The V end lost 3 bases, the J end lost 0 bases, and 4 bases lay between the germline ends. CDR3 region: CASSLASTDTQYF. CDR3 coding DNA: TGTGCCAGCAGCTTGGCTAGCACAGATACGCAGTATTTT.

This clonotype was seen a handful of times. V gene TRBV12-3 or TRBV12-4 combines with J gene TRBJ1-5, with D perhaps TRBD1 (5 bases). This CDR3 has 13 amino acids. Trimming took off 2 bases at V and 7 bases at J, with 9 bases between the two ends. This chain's CDR3 is CASSLQGEQPQHF. The CDR3 DNA reads as TGTGCCAGCAGTTTACAGGGAGAGCAGCCCCAGCATTTT.

This chain uses TRBV7-9 with TRBJ1-1; D may be TRBD1 (6 bases). The CDR3 is made up of 14 amino acids. V was trimmed by 4 bases and J by 4 bases, leaving 13 bases between them. The germline V gene has CDR1 SEHNR and CDR2 FQNEAQ (reference sequence). CDR3 bases: TGTGCCAGCAGCTCAGGGGTACTAAGCACTGAAGCTTTCTTT. Amino acids: CASSSGVLSTEAFF.

This clonotype has ten or more counts. The chain combines TRBV7-9 with TRBJ2-5, with TRBD1 matching over 7 bases. Per the germline V gene, CDR1 is SEHNR and CDR2 is FQNEAQ (reference sequence). This CDR3 is 15 amino acids long. V gave up 2 bases and J gave up 3 bases; unmatched junction bases: 6. The CDR3 region is CASSLLWDREETQYF. DNA for the CDR3: TGTGCCAGCAGCTTACTTTGGGACAGAGAAGAGACCCAGTACTTC.

This clonotype has a handful of counts. The rearrangement uses TRBV7-8 and TRBJ2-5; D perhaps matches TRBD2 (5 bases). The CDR3 totals 14 residues. V lost 5 bases to trimming and J lost 5 bases, with 15 bases between them. The germline CDR1 and CDR2 sequences are SGHVS and FQNEAQ. CDR3 amino acids: CASSAGLWSETQYF. The DNA for the CDR3 is TGTGCCAGCAGCGCCGGACTTTGGAGCGAGACCCAGTACTTC. The full variable domain, with the rest looked up from reference TRBV7-8 and TRBJ2-5, is GAGVSQSPRYKVAKRGQDVALRCDPISGHVSLFWYQQALGQGPEFLTYFQNEAQLDKSGLPSDRFFAERPEGSVSTLKIQRTQQEDSAVYLCASSAGLWSETQYFGPGTRLLVL.

This clonotype was observed a few times. This chain joins TRBV4-3 and TRBJ2-4; TRBD2 is a possible D gene (6 bases). The CDR3 is made up of 14 amino acids. Germline V gene data show CDR1 as LGHNA and CDR2 as YSLEER. Between the trimmed V and J ends, which lost 0 bases and 8 bases, there was a span of 11 bases. The CDR3 DNA reads as TGCGCCAGCAGCCAAGACCATGGAGGGGACATTCAGTACTTC. As protein: CASSQDHGGDIQYF.

The chain carries TRBV4-1 and TRBJ1-5; D call uncertain. V shed 0 bases and J shed 0 bases, with 15 bases lying between them. CDR3 size: 18 residues. The germline gives CDR1 MGHRA, CDR2 YSYEKL. The DNA for the CDR3 is TGCGCCAGCAGCCAAGATAGAGGGTCAGTTTATAGCAATCAGCCCCAGCATTTT. Translating it yields CASSQDRGSVYSNQPQHF.

This clonotype was detected a few times. V and J are TRBV7-2 and TRBJ2-1; 10 bases agree with TRBD2. J gave up 1 base and V 3 bases, and 9 bases lay outside the gene matches. The CDR3 length is 18 residues. CDR1 and CDR2 (germline): SGHTA, FQGNSA. CDR3 region: CASSLASGGRLSYNEQFF. The CDR3 coding sequence is TGTGCCAGCAGCTTGGCTAGCGGGGGCCGCCTTTCCTACAATGAGCAGTTCTTC.

This clonotype has more than one count but fewer than ten. The gene calls are TRBV9 and TRBJ2-2; possible D gene TRBD2, 5 bases. Germline values: CDR1 SGDLS, CDR2 YYNGEE. The CDR3 totals 18 residues. Trimming shortened V by 0 bases and J by 3 bases, and 18 bases separated the two germline ends. CDR3 in DNA: TGTGCCAGCAGCGTAGTCGCCCTCGCCGGGATGGACACCGGGGAGCTGTTTTTT. This sequence encodes CASSVVALAGMDTGELFF.

This clonotype was counted only a few times. The chain employs TRBV20-1 and TRBJ2-1, with D possibly being TRBD1 or TRBD2 (5 bases each). CDR1 and CDR2 from the germline V gene are DFQATT and SNEGSKA (reference sequence). The CDR3 is made up of 15 amino acids. Deletions cut 4 bases from V and 0 bases from J, with 13 bases between. The CDR3, as DNA: TGCAGTGCTACTTCGGGGACGTACTCCTACAATGAGCAGTTCTTC. Translated, it gives CSATSGTYSYNEQFF.